This T cell receptor beta chain stems from a study of cytomegalovirus exposure and HLA in healthy donors. The overall study: Within an early data release were 85 million or so unique TCRs drawn from HLA-typed donors. Study findings and constraints: Prior analysis indicated that the majority of TCR beta V segments exhibited productivity approximately 87% or approximately 30% of the time. Presence/absence analyses treated sequencing depth as roughly uniform across donors.

60 Vbeta and 13 Jbeta primers were used in PCR. Measured with immunoSEQ multiplex PCR; TCRdb has only the in-frame clones, and not every one. The sample contains some 180,000 clones, roughly 80% of which appear only once. V trimming: 4 bases; J trimming: 5 bases; junction bases outside the gene matches: 10. From germline, CDR1 is LNHDA and CDR2 SQIVND (reference sequence). The CDR3 length is 15 residues. To note about this clone: Its antigen remains unidentified.

The TCR originated in a male donor in good health and CMV-seronegative. J is TRBJ2-5 and V is TRBV19, with 7 bases aligning to TRBD1. The sample was PBMCs. CDR3 in amino acids: CASSRIGQAWETQYF. The DNA of the CDR3 is TGTGCCAGTAGTAGAATAGGACAGGCCTGGGAGACCCAGTACTTC.